This TCR beta chain was sequenced during a study of PD-1 blockade in mismatch repair-deficient tumors. As regards this clone: Antigen: not known.

Study-wide points: After pembrolizumab, tumor-resident clones rose rapidly, then generally contracted before radiologic responses.

A few pembrolizumab responders had their TCRs sequenced. CDR1 and CDR2 (germline): MNHNY, SVGAGI (reference sequence). CDR3 size: 15 residues. With 2 bases removed from V and 7 bases from J, the gap between germline ends came to 18 bases. The repertoire was sequenced with immunoSEQ multiplex PCR; TCRdb's copy has only in-frame clones and lacks some. Among approximately 40,000 clones listed, roughly 77% were seen once. This material consisted of peripheral blood, taken 4 weeks after starting pembrolizumab. This TCR derives from an adult with mismatch repair-deficient cancer. The gene calls are TRBV6-6 and TRBJ2-7, with D possibly matching TRBD1 (5 bases). The CDR3 reads CASSYGERGIEEQYF. CDR3 nucleotides: TGTGCCAGCAGTTACGGAGAAAGGGGTATTGAGGAGCAGTACTTC.